This T cell receptor beta chain was retrieved from a study of T cells in Graves' hyperthyroidism and ophthalmopathy. The study's findings and limits: Ophthalmopathy and stable hyperthyroidism were told apart by a 13 V-J model. The model foresaw ophthalmopathy a median around seven months prior to onset. Also found in blood were most expanded thyroid clonotypes above 0.001.

TCR beta CDR3 regions were amplified from RNA transcripts. First-round RT-PCR targeting the TCR CDR3 was performed with the HTBI primer set. TCRdb called the multiplex PCR reads again in MiXCR, with one record for every CDR3 protein. Of about 360,000 distinct CDR3 sequences listed, about 13% are singletons. V was shortened by 8 bases and J by 6 bases, with 22 bases between the two germline ends. Germline CDR1 reads SQVTM; CDR2 reads ANQGSEA. CDR3 length: 15 amino acids. Using around 10 ml of fresh peripheral blood, PBMCs were prepared. Worth noting for this clonotype: The target antigen is unknown.

The receptor was isolated from a woman aged 18-29 years with Graves' hyperthyroidism. The sequenced material came from blood. The chain joins TRBV29-1 to TRBJ1-4; D remains unclear. The DNA of the CDR3 is TGCAGCCAACTTGAGCCGGAGAGGGCCTATGAAAAACTGTTTTTT. It is translated as CSQLEPERAYEKLFF.